Listed here are 17 T cell receptor beta chains from one sample, sequenced in a study of beta chain features in type 1 diabetes. Isolated RNA was reverse transcribed in full, so expressed TCRB transcripts were sequenced. TCRdb's table, derived via immunoSEQ multiplex PCR, lists solely in-frame clones and lacks some. The table shows about 360,000 clones, with 10% to 15% occurring only once. What was sequenced was naive CD4+ T cells from blood. The source is a man between 18 and 35 years old in good health.

The V gene is TRBV14, the J gene TRBJ2-7, with unresolved D. The germline V and J ends were trimmed by 5 bases and 3 bases, with 5 bases remaining between them. In germline, CDR1 is SGHDN, CDR2 FVKESK. This CDR3 has 11 residues. The CDR3 loop reads CASSYNYEQYF. The CDR3 region has the DNA TGTGCCAGCAGCTACAACTACGAGCAGTACTTC.

The chain has TRBV28 and TRBJ1-4; TRBD1 is a possible D gene (5 bases). The V end lost 4 bases, the J end lost 8 bases, and 14 bases lay between the germline ends. The CDR3 length is 14 residues. Germline V gene lookup returns CDR1 MDHEN and CDR2 SYDVKM. In DNA, the CDR3 is TGTGCCAGCAGTTCCGGGACTGTAAACGAAAAACTGTTTTTT. This encodes CASSSGTVNEKLFF.

Only a few counts were recorded for this clone. Other DNA sequences in the sample encode the same CDR3. The genes are TRBV5-1 and TRBJ2-2; 12 bases match TRBD2. Germline lookup yields CDR1 SGHRS and CDR2 YFSETQ. With 2 bases clipped from V and 6 bases from J, the junction kept 2 bases outside the gene matches. The CDR3 runs to 15 residues. CDR3 sequence: CASSLGLAGSGELFF. The CDR3 nucleotides read TGCGCCAGCAGCTTAGGACTAGCGGGGTCCGGGGAGCTGTTTTTT.

This clone was seen a few times. This chain joins TRBV6-5 and TRBJ1-5, with 7 bases that match TRBD1. Germline V gene sequence: CDR1 MNHEY, CDR2 SVGAGI. Losses at the gene ends were 6 bases for V and 6 bases for J; bases not matched to a gene: 11. The CDR3 consists of 15 residues. CDR3 DNA: TGTGCCAGCAGGTCCCGAGGGGGCGCGGCTCAGCCCCAGCATTTT. It translates to CASRSRGGAAQPQHF.

This clone was observed a handful of times. The chain recombines TRBV29-1 with TRBJ1-4; 7 positions match TRBD1. In germline, CDR1 is SQVTM, CDR2 ANQGSEA. V was pared by 0 bases and J by 12 bases, with 4 bases of the junction left unmatched. This CDR3 region has 12 residues. The CDR3 reads CSVEDLGGELFF. The CDR3 bases are TGCAGCGTTGAAGATCTAGGGGGCGAACTGTTTTTT. Combining the CDR3 with reference TRBV29-1 and TRBJ1-4 gives the whole variable domain SAVISQKPSRDICQRGTSLTIQCQVDSQVTMMFWYRQQPGQSLTLIATANQGSEATYESGFVIDKFPISRPNLTFSTLTVSNMSPEDSSIYLCSVEDLGGELFFGSGTQLSVL.

Only a few counts were recorded for this clone. The chain uses TRBV18 and TRBJ1-6; tentative D call: TRBD1 (5 bases). The CDR3 loop spans 14 amino acids. Germline V gene sequence: CDR1 KGHSH, CDR2 LQKENI. Trimming shortened V by 2 bases and J by 7 bases, and 9 bases separated the two germline ends. In nucleotides, the CDR3 is TGTGCCAGCTCACCAACAGGAACGAATTCACCCCTCCACTTT. Its translation: CASSPTGTNSPLHF.

The chain employs TRBV5-1 and TRBJ1-2; no clear D gene. V was pared by 4 bases and J by 7 bases, with 20 bases between. Germline CDR1 is SGHRS and CDR2 is YFSETQ. The CDR3 runs to 15 residues. The CDR3 DNA reads TGCGCCAGCAGCACCGGTCTTCCCGACGCGGGTGGCTACACCTTC. Translated, it gives CASSTGLPDAGGYTF.

This chain uses TRBV14 with TRBJ2-7, with 10 bases identical to TRBD1. This CDR3 spans 12 amino acids. Germline V gene sequence: CDR1 SGHDN, CDR2 FVKESK. J lost 3 bases, V lost 8 bases, and 1 base had no gene match. CDR3 protein: CASGQGVYEQYF. The CDR3 coding sequence is TGTGCCAGCGGACAGGGGGTCTACGAGCAGTACTTC.

This clone was seen a few times. This chain connects TRBV30 to TRBJ2-5; unclear D gene. TRBJ2-7 matches the DNA end more closely, so the J call is doubtful. Germline V gene data show CDR1 as GTSNPN and CDR2 as SVGIG (reference sequence). CDR3 size: 13 residues. The CDR3 protein is CAVVDSHPSEQYF. The CDR3 nucleotides are TGTGCGGTCGTCGACTCCCACCCCTCCGAGCAGTACTTC.

This clone has just a few counts. This sample also contains other DNA sequences that code for the same CDR3. The chain links TRBV28 to TRBJ1-4; D is uncertain. V shed 6 bases and J shed 8 bases, with 13 bases lying between them. This CDR3 is 13 amino acids long. Germline loops: CDR1 MDHEN, CDR2 SYDVKM. The CDR3 bases are TGTGCCAGCAGCCCCGGGGATAGGGAAAAACTGTTTTTT. As protein: CASSPGDREKLFF.

The table lists this clone with a few counts. Written as DNA, the CDR3 is TGTGCCAGCCGGGGTGGTGGTAATCAGCCCCAGCATTTT. This sequence encodes CASRGGGNQPQHF. The chain couples TRBV7-9 to TRBJ1-5; D not certain. In germline, CDR1 is SEHNR, CDR2 FQNEAQ (reference sequence). The CDR3 is made up of 13 amino acids. Trimming removed 8 bases from V and 4 bases from J, with 12 bases in between. The whole variable domain, filled in from reference TRBV7-9 and TRBJ1-5, reads DTGVSQNPRHKITKRGQNVTFRCDPISEHNRLYWYRQTLGQGPEFLTYFQNEAQLEKSRLLSDRFSAERPKGSFSTLEIQRTEQGDSAMYLCASRGGGNQPQHFGDGTRLSIL.

This chain connects TRBV4-2 to TRBJ1-6; TRBD1 aligns across 8 bases. Germline trimming cut 5 bases from V and 9 bases from J; bases unmatched to any gene: 6. This CDR3 is built from 14 residues. Germline lookup yields CDR1 LGHNA and CDR2 YNFKEQ. CDR3 sequence: CASSMTGVSSPLHF. The CDR3 DNA follows: TGTGCCAGCAGCATGACAGGGGTCAGTTCACCCCTCCACTTT.

This clone was counted a few times. This sequence joins TRBV7-7 and TRBJ2-5; D perhaps matches TRBD1 (5 bases). The CDR3 has 13 residues. CDR1 SSHAT and CDR2 FNYEAQ come from the germline V gene (reference sequence). Trimming removed 5 bases at V and 2 bases at J, with 9 bases between. Here the CDR3 reads CASSARAQETQYF. The CDR3, as DNA: TGTGCCAGCAGCGCCAGGGCGCAAGAGACCCAGTACTTC.

The chain is built from TRBV15 and TRBJ2-3; 7 nucleotides line up with TRBD2. Germline V gives CDR1 LNHNV, CDR2 YYDKDF (reference sequence). The CDR3 loop spans 18 amino acids. V was pared by 5 bases and J by 6 bases, with 20 bases of the junction left unmatched. The CDR3 coding sequence is TGTGCCACCAGCTCCGGCGGGAGAAGAGGGGATCTATCGGATACGCAGTATTTT. Translation gives CATSSGGRRGDLSDTQYF.

This clone was seen more than once but under ten times. V and J are TRBV10-3 and TRBJ2-3, with D possibly being TRBD1 (6 bases). The germline gives CDR1 ENHRY, CDR2 SYGVKD. This CDR3 is built from 15 residues. Trimming pared 2 bases from V and 0 bases from J, leaving 9 bases between. The chain's CDR3 is CAISERQVSTDTQYF. The DNA of the CDR3 is TGTGCCATCAGTGAGAGACAGGTTAGCACAGATACGCAGTATTTT.

This clone appeared a few times. This rearrangement joins TRBV7-6 to TRBJ1-2; no definite D call. Looked up from germline, CDR1 is SGHVS and CDR2 is FNYEAQ. V dropped 0 bases and J dropped 5 bases, with 13 bases sitting between them. The CDR3 totals 15 residues. The CDR3: CASSLAVGGMYGYTF. Written as DNA, the CDR3 is TGTGCCAGCAGCTTAGCGGTCGGAGGAATGTATGGCTACACCTTC.

In this sample, this clone turned up a few times. CDR3 nucleotide sequence: TGCAGCGTTTCCCAAGCTAAACAGGGGGAGTATGGCTACACCTTC. This encodes CSVSQAKQGEYGYTF. This rearrangement joins TRBV29-1 to TRBJ1-2; 8 bases match TRBD1. Germline V lookup: CDR1 SQVTM, CDR2 ANQGSEA. CDR3 length: 15 residues. V shed 5 bases and J 5 bases; nucleotides not matched to a gene: 13.